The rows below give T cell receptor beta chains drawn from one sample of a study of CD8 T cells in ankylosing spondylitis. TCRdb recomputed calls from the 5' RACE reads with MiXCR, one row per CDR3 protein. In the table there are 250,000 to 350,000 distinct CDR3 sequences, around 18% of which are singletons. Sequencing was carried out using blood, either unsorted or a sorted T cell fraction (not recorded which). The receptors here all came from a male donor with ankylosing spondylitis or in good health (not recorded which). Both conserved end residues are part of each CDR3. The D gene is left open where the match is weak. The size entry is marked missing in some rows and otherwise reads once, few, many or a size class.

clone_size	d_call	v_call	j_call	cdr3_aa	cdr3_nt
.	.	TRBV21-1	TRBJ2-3	CASSKAARYRVTRGTQYF	TGTGCCAGCAGCAAAGCGGCCAGATACAGGGTCACTAGGGGTACGCAGTATTTT
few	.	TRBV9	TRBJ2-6	CASSVDANVLTF	TGTGCCAGCAGCGTAGATGCCAACGTCCTGACTTTC
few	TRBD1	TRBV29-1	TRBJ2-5	CSVEGFPGQGGKTQYF	TGCAGCGTTGAAGGGTTTCCGGGACAGGGGGGAAAGACCCAGTACTTC
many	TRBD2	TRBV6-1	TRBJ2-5	CASRSGRLAQETQYF	TGTGCCAGCAGGTCCGGGAGACTAGCCCAAGAGACCCAGTACTTC
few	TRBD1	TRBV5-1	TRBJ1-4	CASSPGQGHEKLFF	TGCGCCAGCAGCCCGGGACAGGGTCATGAAAAACTGTTTTTT
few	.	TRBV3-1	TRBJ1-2	CASSQGQMANYGYTF	TGTGCCAGCAGCCAAGGGCAGATGGCTAACTATGGCTACACCTTC
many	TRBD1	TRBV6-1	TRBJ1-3	CASSRQGTGNTIYF	TGTGCCAGCAGCAGACAGGGGACAGGAAACACCATATATTTT
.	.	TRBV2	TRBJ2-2	CASSDLTSNTGELFF	TGTGCCAGCAGTGACCTCACCTCGAACACCGGGGAGCTGTTTTTT
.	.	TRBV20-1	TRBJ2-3	CSARGEQTDTQYF	TGCAGTGCCCGAGGGGAGCAAACAGATACGCAGTATTTT
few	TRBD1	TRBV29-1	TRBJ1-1	CSGGQGMNTEAFF	TGCAGCGGGGGACAGGGCATGAACACTGAAGCTTTCTTT
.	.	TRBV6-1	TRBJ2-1	CANRTSGTQAYNEQFF	TGTGCCAACAGAACCTCCGGGACGCAAGCTTACAATGAGCAGTTCTTC
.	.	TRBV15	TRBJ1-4	CATRETTDNEKLFF	TGTGCCACCAGGGAGACAACCGATAATGAAAAACTGTTTTTT
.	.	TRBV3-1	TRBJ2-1	CASSTTRWNEQFF	TGTGCCAGCAGCACGACTAGGTGGAATGAGCAGTTCTTC
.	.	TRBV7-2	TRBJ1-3	CASRAAISGNTIYF	TGTGCCAGCAGGGCTGCCATCTCTGGAAACACCATATATTTT
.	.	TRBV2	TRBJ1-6	CASSSVWGGITSPLHF	TGTGCCAGCAGTTCCGTTTGGGGAGGGATAACTTCACCCCTCCACTTT
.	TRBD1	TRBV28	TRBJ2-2	CASSGKGGVGELFF	TGTGCCAGCAGTGGGAAAGGGGGCGTCGGGGAGCTGTTTTTT
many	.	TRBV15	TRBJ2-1	CATSPEGGLPYNEQFF	TGTGCCACCAGCCCCGAGGGGGGCCTCCCCTACAATGAGCAGTTCTTC
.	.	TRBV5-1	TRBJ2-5	CASSPPRLRNGETQYF	TGCGCCAGCAGCCCTCCAAGATTAAGGAACGGAGAGACCCAGTACTTC
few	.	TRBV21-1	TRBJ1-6	CASSKGTFYNSPLHF	TGTGCCAGCAGCAAAGGGACCTTCTATAATTCACCCCTCCACTTT
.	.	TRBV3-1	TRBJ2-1	CASSQEGNSYNEQFF	TGTGCCAGCAGCCAAGAGGGGAACTCCTACAATGAGCAGTTCTTC
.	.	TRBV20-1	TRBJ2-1	CSATLPLNGPYNEQFF	TGCAGTGCTACCCTCCCGCTAAACGGACCATACAATGAGCAGTTCTTC
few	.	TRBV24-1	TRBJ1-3	CATSGSVSGTIYF	TGTGCCACCAGTGGTAGCGTTTCGGGCACCATATATTTT
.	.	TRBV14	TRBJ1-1	CASSQVRDNTEAFF	TGTGCCAGCAGCCAGGTACGAGACAACACTGAAGCTTTCTTT
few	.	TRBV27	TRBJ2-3	CASSPQRHTDTQYF	TGTGCCAGCAGTCCGCAAAGACACACAGATACGCAGTATTTT
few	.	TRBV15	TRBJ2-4	CATSRPDFPIQYF	TGTGCCACCAGCAGACCCGACTTTCCCATTCAGTACTTC
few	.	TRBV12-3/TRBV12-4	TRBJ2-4	CASTLNSGTGRDIQYF	TGTGCCAGCACGTTGAACAGCGGGACAGGCAGGGACATTCAGTACTTC
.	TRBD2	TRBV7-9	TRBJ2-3	CASSPPTSEGDTQYF	TGTGCCAGCAGCCCGCCGACTAGCGAGGGGGATACGCAGTATTTT
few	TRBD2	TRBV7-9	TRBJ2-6	CASSLWGTTGANVLTF	TGTGCCAGCAGCTTATGGGGGACTACAGGGGCCAACGTCCTGACTTTC
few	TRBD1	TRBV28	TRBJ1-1	CASSVQGRGTEAFF	TGTGCCAGCAGTGTACAGGGGAGAGGCACTGAAGCTTTCTTT
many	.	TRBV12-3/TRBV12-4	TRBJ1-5	CASSPTGDQPQHF	TGTGCCAGCAGCCCGACAGGCGATCAGCCCCAGCATTTT
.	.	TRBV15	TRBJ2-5	CATSRQNGLETQYF	TGTGCCACCAGCAGACAGAACGGGCTGGAGACCCAGTACTTC
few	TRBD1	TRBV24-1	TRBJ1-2	CATSDSLSGTGGDGYTF	TGTGCCACCAGTGATTCACTATCCGGGACAGGGGGCGATGGCTACACCTTC
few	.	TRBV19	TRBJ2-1	CASSIKGNEQFF	TGTGCCAGTAGTATCAAGGGAAATGAGCAGTTCTTC
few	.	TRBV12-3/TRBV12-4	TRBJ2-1	CASRKSRALGEQFF	TGTGCCAGCCGGAAATCCAGGGCCCTTGGTGAGCAGTTCTTC
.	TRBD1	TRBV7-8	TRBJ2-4	CASSLEYSRGAKNIQYF	TGTGCCAGCAGCTTAGAGTACTCCAGGGGGGCCAAAAACATTCAGTACTTC
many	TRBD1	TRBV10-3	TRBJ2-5	CAISAGQGRQETQYF	TGTGCCATCAGTGCGGGACAGGGACGTCAAGAGACCCAGTACTTC
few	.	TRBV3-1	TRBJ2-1	CASSQDYANEQFF	TGTGCCAGCAGCCAAGATTACGCCAATGAGCAGTTCTTC
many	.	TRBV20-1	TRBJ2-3	CSAREGVEDTQYF	TGCAGTGCTAGAGAGGGAGTGGAAGATACGCAGTATTTT
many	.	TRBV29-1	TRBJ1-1	CSVRGLVTEAFF	TGCAGCGTTCGGGGTCTGGTAACTGAAGCTTTCTTT
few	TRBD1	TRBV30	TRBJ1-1	CAWSVPGTVNTEAFF	TGTGCCTGGAGTGTACCCGGGACAGTGAACACTGAAGCTTTCTTT
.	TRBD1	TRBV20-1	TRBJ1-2	CSARDQTGGIHGYTF	TGCAGTGCTAGAGATCAAACAGGGGGCATTCATGGCTACACCTTC
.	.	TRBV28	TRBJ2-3	CASSAGSLGDTTDTQYF	TGTGCCAGCAGTGCCGGGTCATTAGGCGACACCACAGATACGCAGTATTTT
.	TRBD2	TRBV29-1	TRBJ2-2	CSVVGLAGVHNTGELFF	TGCAGCGTTGTGGGCCTAGCGGGAGTCCATAACACCGGGGAGCTGTTTTTT
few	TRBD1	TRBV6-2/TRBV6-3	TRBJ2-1	CASIRDRNYNEQFF	TGTGCCAGCATCCGGGACAGAAACTACAATGAGCAGTTCTTC
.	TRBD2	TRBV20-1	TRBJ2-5	CSARLPLTSGIRGTQYF	TGCAGTGCTAGGTTGCCCCTGACTAGCGGGATAAGAGGGACCCAGTACTTC
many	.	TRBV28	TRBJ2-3	CASSFVSLTELSTDTQYF	TGTGCCAGCAGTTTTGTGTCTCTGACTGAACTCAGCACAGATACGCAGTATTTT
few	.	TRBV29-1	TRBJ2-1	CSGYRANEQFF	TGCAGCGGGTATCGGGCAAATGAGCAGTTCTTC
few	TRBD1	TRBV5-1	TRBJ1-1	CASIPGQGHNTEAFF	TGCGCCAGCATCCCAGGACAGGGCCATAACACTGAAGCTTTCTTT
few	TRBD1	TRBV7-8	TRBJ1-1	CASSLNRGNTEAFF	TGTGCCAGCAGCTTAAACAGGGGGAACACTGAAGCTTTCTTT
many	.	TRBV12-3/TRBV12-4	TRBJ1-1	CASSPSARSTEAFF	TGTGCCAGCAGCCCCTCCGCGAGGAGCACTGAAGCTTTCTTT
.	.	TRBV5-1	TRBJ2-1	CASSLSDSDNEQFF	TGCGCCAGCAGCCTGAGCGACTCCGACAATGAGCAGTTCTTC
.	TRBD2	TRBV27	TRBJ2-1	CASSQAGGFYNEQFF	TGTGCCAGCAGTCAAGCGGGAGGCTTCTACAATGAGCAGTTCTTC
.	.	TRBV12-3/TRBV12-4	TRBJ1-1	CASSLRKGAGTDTEAFF	TGTGCCAGCAGCCTCCGAAAAGGGGCCGGGACGGATACTGAAGCTTTCTTT
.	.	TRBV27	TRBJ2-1	CASRDFSSYNEQFF	TGTGCCAGCAGGGACTTTAGCTCCTACAATGAGCAGTTCTTC